The 25 T cell receptor beta chains below come from one sample, sequenced in a study of T cells expressing NK-cell markers (TCRdb year 2020). The library was made by 5' RACE. The data were produced on an Illumina HiSeq 2000. The reads, reprocessed by TCRdb, yield one row per CDR3 protein sequence and no DNA. The table of this sample itemizes some 340,000 distinct CDR3 sequences. The top ten constitute around 5.3% of the sample. Sample: blood T cells: a sorted CD56 or NKG2C T cell subset, CD4+ or CD8+ T cells, or bulk PBMC T cells (not recorded which). Receptors were obtained from a man aged 18-70 years in good health.

The genes are TRBV7-9 and TRBJ1-2; TCRdb's assignment of TRBD1 cannot be checked, as there is no DNA. There are 14 residues in the CDR3. Germline-derived CDR1 and CDR2 are SEHNR and FQNEAQ (reference sequence). CDR3 sequence reads: CASSLSGSVGGYTF.

The CDR3 sequence: CSAPGGLSTDTQYF. V gene TRBV20-1 combines with J gene TRBJ2-3; without DNA, the TCRdb call of TRBD1 cannot be checked. The CDR3 loop spans 14 amino acids. The germline CDR1 and CDR2 sequences are DFQATT and SNEGSKA (reference sequence).

This sequence joins TRBV10-3 and TRBJ1-6. This CDR3 region has 15 residues. Germline assignment: CDR1 ENHRY and CDR2 SYGVKD. The CDR3 sequence is CAISVAGSYNSPLHF.

This rearrangement joins TRBV13 to TRBJ2-7. Germline V CDR1 and CDR2: PRHDT, FYEKMQ (reference sequence). This CDR3 is built from 14 residues. The chain's CDR3 is CASSLAVGVWEQYF.

This chain links TRBV9 with TRBJ2-7; TCRdb picks TRBD1, but there is no DNA to check that call. Germline V gene data show CDR1 as SGDLS and CDR2 as YYNGEE. This CDR3 spans 16 amino acids. The CDR3 region is CASSADAGGQIYEQYF.

This chain links TRBV5-1 with TRBJ1-1. Germline CDR1 reads SGHRS; CDR2 reads YFSETQ. CDR3 length equals 13 residues. The CDR3 sequence is CASSAGFKAEAFF. The complete variable domain, with remaining parts taken from reference TRBV5-1 and TRBJ1-1, reads KAGVTQTPRYLIKTRGQQVTLSCSPISGHRSVSWYQQTPGQGLQFLFEYFSETQRNKGNFPGRFSGRQFSNSRSEMNVSTLELGDSALYLCASSAGFKAEAFFGQGTRLTVV.

V usage is TRBV5-1 and J usage is TRBJ2-1; with no DNA, the TCRdb D assignment of TRBD1 cannot be verified. The CDR3 runs to 14 residues. Germline-derived CDR1 and CDR2 are SGHRS and YFSETQ. CDR3 sequence: CASSLPFTGNEQFF.

The chain is built from TRBV29-1 and TRBJ2-2; the TCRdb call, TRBD1, lacks DNA for checking. This CDR3 comprises 17 residues. Germline V CDR1 and CDR2: SQVTM, ANQGSEA. The CDR3 spells CSVVGTGPRANTGELFF.

The rearrangement links TRBV24-1 to TRBJ2-7; TCRdb proposes TRBD2, but this gene call is untestable without DNA. The CDR3 consists of 15 residues. Germline CDR1 and CDR2: KGHDR and SFDVKD. The CDR3 protein is CATSAGGFPTYEQYF.

This sequence joins TRBV5-6 and TRBJ1-1. Germline V gene sequence: CDR1 SGHDT, CDR2 YYEEEE. CDR3 size: 15 residues. This CDR3 reads CASSLLSRLNTEAFF.

The gene calls are TRBV7-9 and TRBJ2-7; lacking DNA, the TRBD2 call made by TCRdb goes unchecked. CDR1 is SEHNR, CDR2 FQNEAQ, per germline (reference sequence). This CDR3 has 16 amino acids. This CDR3 reads CASSPISGQRYYEQYF.

The chain recombines TRBV7-9 with TRBJ1-4; the TCRdb D gene call, TRBD1, has no DNA to confirm it. The CDR3 consists of 14 residues. CDR1 and CDR2 (germline): SEHNR, FQNEAQ (reference sequence). The CDR3 loop reads CASTSGGRGEKLFF. The full variable domain, in which reference TRBV7-9 and TRBJ1-4 provide the parts outside the CDR3, is DTGVSQNPRHKITKRGQNVTFRCDPISEHNRLYWYRQTLGQGPEFLTYFQNEAQLEKSRLLSDRFSAERPKGSFSTLEIQRTEQGDSAMYLCASTSGGRGEKLFFGSGTQLSVL.

The chain is built from TRBV28 and TRBJ2-4; there is no DNA to check the TCRdb D call of TRBD1. The CDR3 runs 15 residues. Germline CDR1 and CDR2: MDHEN and SYDVKM. The CDR3 loop is CASSSQGGAKNIQYF.

This chain joins TRBV5-1 and TRBJ2-3; TCRdb selects TRBD2, and the lack of DNA leaves this call unchecked. CDR3 length equals 18 residues. Per the germline V gene, CDR1 is SGHRS and CDR2 is YFSETQ. Here the CDR3 reads CASSLGTSGGAATDTQYF.

V gene TRBV11-2 combines with J gene TRBJ2-3; checking the TCRdb D call of TRBD2 is not possible without DNA. The CDR3 covers 15 residues. CDR1 is SGHAT and CDR2 is FQNNGV in the germline V gene. This CDR3 is CASSYRLAGTDTQYF.

The rearrangement uses TRBV5-1 and TRBJ1-1; TCRdb picks TRBD1, but there is no DNA to check that call. The CDR3 has 14 residues. CDR1 and CDR2 from the germline V gene are SGHRS and YFSETQ. CDR3 amino acids: CASTALGDGTEAFF.

The chain joins TRBV28 to TRBJ2-1. Germline V CDR1 and CDR2: MDHEN, SYDVKM. CDR3 length equals 16 residues. The CDR3 sequence: CASSLWSAGSGNEQFF.

The chain recombines TRBV19 with TRBJ2-4. There are 15 residues in the CDR3. Looked up from germline, CDR1 is LNHDA and CDR2 is SQIVND (reference sequence). CDR3 sequence: CASSMKAGTRGIQYF.

This sequence joins TRBV18 and TRBJ1-4; TCRdb's assignment of TRBD1 cannot be checked, as there is no DNA. This CDR3 spans 17 amino acids. CDR1 and CDR2 from the germline V gene are KGHSH and LQKENI. CDR3 in amino acids: CASSPGPGGPTNEKLFF.

The CDR3 protein is CASSLAGLATNEKLFF. The chain carries TRBV7-2 and TRBJ1-4. Germline V gene lookup returns CDR1 SGHTA and CDR2 FQGNSA. The CDR3 extends over 16 amino acids.

The rearrangement links TRBV24-1 to TRBJ2-2; TCRdb's assignment of TRBD2 cannot be checked, as there is no DNA. CDR3 length equals 15 residues. Germline CDR1 KGHDR, CDR2 SFDVKD. CDR3 sequence: CANTPRGAHTGELFF.

J is TRBJ2-7 and V is TRBV30; TCRdb designates TRBD2, a call that cannot be tested without DNA. In germline, CDR1 is GTSNPN, CDR2 SVGIG (reference sequence). This CDR3 has 14 amino acids. The CDR3 here is CAWSRVSGFNEQYF.

This chain links TRBV6-1 with TRBJ1-2; TCRdb names TRBD1, which stays unverified in the absence of DNA. Germline CDR1 reads MNHNS; CDR2 reads SASEGT. The CDR3 consists of 16 residues. CDR3 sequence reads: CASSLHRALEGHGYTF.

The gene calls are TRBV5-5 and TRBJ2-3; as DNA is missing, the TRBD2 call by TCRdb cannot be tested. CDR3 length: 13 amino acids. Germline V gene sequence: CDR1 SGHKS, CDR2 YYEKEE (reference sequence). CDR3 residues: CASSLLPEGTQYF.

The J gene is TRBJ2-2, the V gene TRBV19. Germline-derived CDR1 and CDR2 are LNHDA and SQIVND (reference sequence). CDR3 size: 14 residues. The CDR3 protein is CASSFRPDTGELFF.